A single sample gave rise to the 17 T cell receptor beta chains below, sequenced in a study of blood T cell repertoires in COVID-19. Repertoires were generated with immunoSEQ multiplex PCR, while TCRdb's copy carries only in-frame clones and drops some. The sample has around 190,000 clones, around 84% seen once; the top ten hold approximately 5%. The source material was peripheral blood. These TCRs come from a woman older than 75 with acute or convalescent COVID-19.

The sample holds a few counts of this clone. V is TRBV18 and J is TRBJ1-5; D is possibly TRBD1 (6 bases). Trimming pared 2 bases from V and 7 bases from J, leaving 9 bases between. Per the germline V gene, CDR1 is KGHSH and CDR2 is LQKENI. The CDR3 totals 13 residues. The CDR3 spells CASSPNREQPQHF. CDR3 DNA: TGTGCCAGCTCACCAAACAGGGAGCAGCCCCAGCATTTT. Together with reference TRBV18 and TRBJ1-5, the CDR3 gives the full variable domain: NAGVMQNPRHLVRRRGQEARLRCSPMKGHSHVYWYRQLPEEGLKFMVYLQKENIIDESGMPKERFSAEFPKEGPSILRIQQVVRGDSAAYFCASSPNREQPQHFGDGTRLSIL.

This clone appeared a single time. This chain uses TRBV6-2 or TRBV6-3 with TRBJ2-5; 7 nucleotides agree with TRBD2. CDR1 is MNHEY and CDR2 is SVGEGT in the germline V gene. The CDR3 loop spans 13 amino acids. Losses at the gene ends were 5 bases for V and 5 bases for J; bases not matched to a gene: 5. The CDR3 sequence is CASSPSGAETQYF. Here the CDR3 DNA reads TGTGCCAGCAGTCCCAGCGGGGCGGAGACCCAGTACTTC.

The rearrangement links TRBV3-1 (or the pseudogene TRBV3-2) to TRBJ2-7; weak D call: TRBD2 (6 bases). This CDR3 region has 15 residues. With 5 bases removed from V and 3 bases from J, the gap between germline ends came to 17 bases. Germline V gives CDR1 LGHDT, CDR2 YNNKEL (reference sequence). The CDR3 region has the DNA TGTGCCAGCAGCTTTGGACCTCCGGGAGTCTACGAGCAGTACTTC. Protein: CASSFGPPGVYEQYF.

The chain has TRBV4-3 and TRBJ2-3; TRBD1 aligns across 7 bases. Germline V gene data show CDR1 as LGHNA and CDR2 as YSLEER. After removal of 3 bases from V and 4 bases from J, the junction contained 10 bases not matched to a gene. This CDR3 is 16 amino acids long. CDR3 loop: CASSQQTGISADTQYF. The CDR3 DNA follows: TGCGCCAGCAGCCAGCAGACAGGGATTTCGGCAGATACGCAGTATTTT.

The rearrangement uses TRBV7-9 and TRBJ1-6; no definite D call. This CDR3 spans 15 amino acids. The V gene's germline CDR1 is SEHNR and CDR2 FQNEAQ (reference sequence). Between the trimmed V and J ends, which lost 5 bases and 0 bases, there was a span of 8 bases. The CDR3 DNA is TGTGCCAGCAGCATAAAGAGCTCCTATAATTCACCCCTCCACTTT. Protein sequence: CASSIKSSYNSPLHF.

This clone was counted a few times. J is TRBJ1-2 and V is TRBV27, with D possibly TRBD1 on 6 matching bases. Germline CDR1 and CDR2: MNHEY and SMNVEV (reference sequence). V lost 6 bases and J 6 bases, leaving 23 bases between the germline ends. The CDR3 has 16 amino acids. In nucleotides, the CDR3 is TGTGCCAGCAGCACGTTCTTGGGGGACATGTTCCATGGCTACACCTTC. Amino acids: CASSTFLGDMFHGYTF.

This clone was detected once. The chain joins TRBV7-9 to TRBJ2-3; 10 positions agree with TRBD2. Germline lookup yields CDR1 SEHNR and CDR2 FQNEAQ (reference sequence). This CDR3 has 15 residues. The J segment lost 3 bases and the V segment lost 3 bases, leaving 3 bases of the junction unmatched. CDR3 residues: CASSFLAGETDTQYF. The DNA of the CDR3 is TGTGCCAGCAGCTTCCTAGCGGGAGAGACAGATACGCAGTATTTT.

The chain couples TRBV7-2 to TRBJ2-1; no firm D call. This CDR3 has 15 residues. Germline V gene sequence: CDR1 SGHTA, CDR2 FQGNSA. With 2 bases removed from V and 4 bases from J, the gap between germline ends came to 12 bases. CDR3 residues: CASSLSRLRYNEQFF. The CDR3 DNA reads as TGTGCCAGCAGCTTATCTCGTTTGCGGTACAATGAGCAGTTCTTC.

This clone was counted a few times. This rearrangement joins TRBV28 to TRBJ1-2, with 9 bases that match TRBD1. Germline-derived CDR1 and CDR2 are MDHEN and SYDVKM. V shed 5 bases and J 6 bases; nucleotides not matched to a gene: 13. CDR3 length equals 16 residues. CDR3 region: CASSIPHRGQLDGYTF. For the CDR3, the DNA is TGTGCCAGCAGTATCCCTCACAGGGGGCAGCTGGATGGCTACACCTTC.

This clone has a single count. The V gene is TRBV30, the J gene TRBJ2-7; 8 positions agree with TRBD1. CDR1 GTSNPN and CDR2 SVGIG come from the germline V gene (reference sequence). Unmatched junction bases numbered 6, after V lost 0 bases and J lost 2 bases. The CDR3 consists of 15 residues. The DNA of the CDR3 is TGTGCCTGGAGTGTAAGGGGGACAGGCGCCTACGAGCAGTACTTC. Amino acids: CAWSVRGTGAYEQYF. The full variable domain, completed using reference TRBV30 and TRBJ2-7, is SQTIHQWPATLVQPVGSPLSLECTVEGTSNPNLYWYRQAAGRGLQLLFYSVGIGQISSEVPQNLSASRPQDRQFILSSKKLLLSDSGFYLCAWSVRGTGAYEQYFGPGTRLTVT.

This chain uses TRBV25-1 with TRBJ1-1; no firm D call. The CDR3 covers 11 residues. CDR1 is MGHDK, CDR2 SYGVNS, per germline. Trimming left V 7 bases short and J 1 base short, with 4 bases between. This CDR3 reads CASNWNTEAFF. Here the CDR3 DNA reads TGTGCCAGCAACTGGAACACTGAAGCTTTCTTT.

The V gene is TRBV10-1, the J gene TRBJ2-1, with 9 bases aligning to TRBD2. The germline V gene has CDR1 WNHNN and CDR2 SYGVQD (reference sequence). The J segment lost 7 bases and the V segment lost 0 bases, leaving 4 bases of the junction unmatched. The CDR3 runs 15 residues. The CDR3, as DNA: TGCGCCAGCAGTGAGTCTGCGGGAGGGATTAATGAGCAGTTCTTC. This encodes CASSESAGGINEQFF.

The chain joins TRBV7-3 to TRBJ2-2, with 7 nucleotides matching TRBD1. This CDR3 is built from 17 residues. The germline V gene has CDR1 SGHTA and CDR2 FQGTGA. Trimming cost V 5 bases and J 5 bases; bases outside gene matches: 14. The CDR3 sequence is CASSPSTGPFGTGELFF. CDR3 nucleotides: TGTGCCAGCAGCCCCTCGACAGGGCCCTTTGGAACCGGGGAGCTGTTTTTT.

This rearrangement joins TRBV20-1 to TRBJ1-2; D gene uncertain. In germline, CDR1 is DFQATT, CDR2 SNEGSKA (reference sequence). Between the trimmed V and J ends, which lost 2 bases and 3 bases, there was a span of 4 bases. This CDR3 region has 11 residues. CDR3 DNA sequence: TGCAGTGCTAGACGTGACTATGGCTACACCTTC. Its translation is CSARRDYGYTF.

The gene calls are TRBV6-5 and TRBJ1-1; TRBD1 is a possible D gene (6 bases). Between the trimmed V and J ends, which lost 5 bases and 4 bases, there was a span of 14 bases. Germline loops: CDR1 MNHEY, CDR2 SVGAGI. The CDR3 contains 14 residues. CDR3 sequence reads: CASSLQGWFTEAFF. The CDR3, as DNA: TGTGCCAGCAGTCTACAGGGTTGGTTCACTGAAGCTTTCTTT.

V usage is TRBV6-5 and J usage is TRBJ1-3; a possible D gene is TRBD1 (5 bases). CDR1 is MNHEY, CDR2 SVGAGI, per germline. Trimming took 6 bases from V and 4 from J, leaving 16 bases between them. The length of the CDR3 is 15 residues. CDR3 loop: CASRRFRAGGNTIYF. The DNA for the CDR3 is TGTGCCAGCAGGAGATTCAGGGCCGGAGGAAACACCATATATTTT.

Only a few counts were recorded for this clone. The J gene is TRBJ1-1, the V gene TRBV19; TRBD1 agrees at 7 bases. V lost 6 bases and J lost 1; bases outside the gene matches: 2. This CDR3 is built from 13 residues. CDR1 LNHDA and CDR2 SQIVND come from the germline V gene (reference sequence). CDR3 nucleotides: TGTGCCAGTAGCAGACAGGGGAACACTGAAGCTTTCTTT. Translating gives CASSRQGNTEAFF.